One and the same sample provided the 5 T cell receptor beta chains below, sequenced in a study of shared clonotypes between healthy human individuals. The table came from immunoSEQ multiplex PCR; TCRdb's copy has only in-frame clones and leaves some out. The sample lists 2 million to 2.5 million clones; approximately 96% were seen once. Sequenced sample: naive CD4+ T cells sorted from blood. Regarding subset: CD45RA+ positively selected. These receptors all come from a young man in good health.

The chain joins TRBV6-1 to TRBJ1-2; D gene unclear. This CDR3 has 17 amino acids. Germline loops: CDR1 MNHNS, CDR2 SASEGT. Trimming stripped 3 bases from V and 3 bases from J, with 20 bases between. CDR3 in amino acids: CASSESPGRRPHYGYTF. In DNA, the CDR3 is TGTGCCAGCAGTGAGTCCCCGGGAAGACGACCTCACTATGGCTACACCTTC.

This clone was counted once. The genes are TRBV9 and TRBJ2-6, with 7 bases lining up with TRBD1. The germline CDR1 and CDR2 sequences are SGDLS and YYNGEE. CDR3 length: 15 residues. The V and J ends lost 3 bases and 4 bases, in that order; junction bases with no gene match: 4. The CDR3 DNA follows: TGTGCCAGCAGCGAAACAGGGGCCGGGGCCAACGTCCTGACTTTC. Protein: CASSETGAGANVLTF. The full variable domain, its missing parts supplied by reference TRBV9 and TRBJ2-6, is DSGVTQTPKHLITATGQRVTLRCSPRSGDLSVYWYQQSLDQGLQFLIQYYNGEERAKGNILERFSAQQFPDLHSELNLSSLELGDSALYFCASSETGAGANVLTFGAGSRLTVL.

To note about this clone: Other DNA sequences from this sample encode an identical CDR3 as well. The V gene is TRBV2, the J gene TRBJ1-6; D is unclear. The germline CDR1 and CDR2 sequences are SNHLY and FYNNEI. V shed 6 bases and J shed 5 bases, with 2 bases lying between them. CDR3 length: 11 residues. This CDR3 reads CASRDNSPLHF. The CDR3 DNA reads as TGTGCCAGCAGAGATAATTCACCCCTCCACTTT.

The rearrangement uses TRBV5-1 and TRBJ2-2; TRBD2 aligns across 7 bases. The CDR3 extends over 15 amino acids. Germline V gene data show CDR1 as SGHRS and CDR2 as YFSETQ. After removal of 1 base from V and 6 bases from J, the junction contained 6 bases not matched to a gene. This CDR3 is CASSLPGTNPGELFF. The CDR3 coding sequence is TGCGCCAGCAGCTTGCCGGGGACTAACCCCGGGGAGCTGTTTTTT. The full variable domain, its missing parts supplied by reference TRBV5-1 and TRBJ2-2, is KAGVTQTPRYLIKTRGQQVTLSCSPISGHRSVSWYQQTPGQGLQFLFEYFSETQRNKGNFPGRFSGRQFSNSRSEMNVSTLELGDSALYLCASSLPGTNPGELFFGEGSRLTVL.

This chain links TRBV5-6 with TRBJ1-1; 7 nucleotides match TRBD1. The CDR3 length is 16 residues. Germline lookup yields CDR1 SGHDT and CDR2 YYEEEE. The J segment lost 1 base and the V segment lost 1 base, leaving 7 bases of the junction unmatched. CDR3 in amino acids: CASSLNRGVWNTEAFF. In nucleotides, the CDR3 is TGTGCCAGCAGCTTGAACAGGGGAGTATGGAACACTGAAGCTTTCTTT.